This TCR beta chain was sequenced for a study of blood T cell repertoires in COVID-19. Participants, about 18 to 90 years old, spanned 25 or so US areas. Profiled with immunoSEQ multiplex PCR; TCRdb holds only in-frame clones, not every one. Altogether 200,000 to 250,000 clones are present, 80% to 90% being singletons, with the ten largest covering around 3.5%. Germline CDR1 SGHTA, CDR2 FQGNSA. The CDR3 is 15 amino acids. Trimming removed 1 base from V and 4 bases from J; junction bases left unmatched: 6. V usage is TRBV7-2 and J usage is TRBJ1-2, with 7 nucleotides matching TRBD1. This receptor was taken from a woman aged 40 to 50 who had been exposed to COVID-19. Sequenced input: PBMCs or T cells enriched from blood (not recorded which). CDR3 in amino acids: CASSLEGGVFYGYTF. The CDR3 DNA is TGTGCCAGCAGCTTAGAAGGGGGCGTCTTCTATGGCTACACCTTC.